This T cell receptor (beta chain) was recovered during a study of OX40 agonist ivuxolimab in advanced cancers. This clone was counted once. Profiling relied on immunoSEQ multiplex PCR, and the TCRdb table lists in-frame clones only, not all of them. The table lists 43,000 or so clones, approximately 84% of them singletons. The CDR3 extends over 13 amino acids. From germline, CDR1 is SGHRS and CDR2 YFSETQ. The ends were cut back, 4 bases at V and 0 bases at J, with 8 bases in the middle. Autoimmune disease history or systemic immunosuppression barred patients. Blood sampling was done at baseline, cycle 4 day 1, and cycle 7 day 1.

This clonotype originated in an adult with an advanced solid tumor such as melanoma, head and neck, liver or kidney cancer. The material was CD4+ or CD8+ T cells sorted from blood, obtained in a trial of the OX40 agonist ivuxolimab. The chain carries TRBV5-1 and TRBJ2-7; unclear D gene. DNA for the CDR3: TGCGCCAGCAGCGCGGACGTCTCCTACGAGCAGTACTTC. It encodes CASSADVSYEQYF. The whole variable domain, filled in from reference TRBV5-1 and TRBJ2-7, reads KAGVTQTPRYLIKTRGQQVTLSCSPISGHRSVSWYQQTPGQGLQFLFEYFSETQRNKGNFPGRFSGRQFSNSRSEMNVSTLELGDSALYLCASSADVSYEQYFGPGTRLTVT.